The entry that follows covers one TCR beta chain sequence. This sample was included in a study of OX40 agonist ivuxolimab in advanced cancers. Study in general: All patients had ivuxolimab intravenously every 2 weeks at 0.01 to 10 mg/kg.

Assay used: immunoSEQ multiplex PCR; TCRdb lists only in-frame clones, some missing. The sample has roughly 12,000 clones, 87% seen once; the top ten hold around 48%. This CDR3 region has 14 residues. CDR1 LNHDA and CDR2 SQIVND come from the germline V gene (reference sequence). The V gene lost 6 bases and the J gene lost 0 bases, with 11 bases spanning the gap. This clonotype was sampled from an adult with an advanced solid tumor such as melanoma, head and neck, liver or kidney cancer. This rearrangement joins TRBV19 to TRBJ1-2, with unresolved D. Sequencing used CD4+ or CD8+ T cells sorted from blood, obtained in a trial of the OX40 agonist ivuxolimab. The DNA of the CDR3 is TGTGCCAGTAGCTTCGAGTTTGCTAACTATGGCTACACCTTC. As protein: CASSFEFANYGYTF. The complete variable domain, with remaining parts taken from reference TRBV19 and TRBJ1-2, reads DGGITQSPKYLFRKEGQNVTLSCEQNLNHDAMYWYRQDPGQGLRLIYYSQIVNDFQKGDIAEGYSVSREKKESFPLTVTSAQKNPTAFYLCASSFEFANYGYTFGSGTRLTVV.